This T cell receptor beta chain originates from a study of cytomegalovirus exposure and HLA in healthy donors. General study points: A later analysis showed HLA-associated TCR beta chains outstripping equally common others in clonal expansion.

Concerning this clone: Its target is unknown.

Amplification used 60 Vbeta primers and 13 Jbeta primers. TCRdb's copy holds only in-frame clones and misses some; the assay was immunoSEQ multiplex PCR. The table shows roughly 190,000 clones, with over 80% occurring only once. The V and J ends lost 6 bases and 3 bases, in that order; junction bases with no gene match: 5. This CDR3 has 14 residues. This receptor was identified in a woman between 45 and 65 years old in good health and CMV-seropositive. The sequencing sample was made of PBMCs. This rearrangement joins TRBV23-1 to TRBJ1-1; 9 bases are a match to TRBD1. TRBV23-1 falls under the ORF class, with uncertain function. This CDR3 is CASSPRQGDTEAFF. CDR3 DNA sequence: TGCGCCAGCAGCCCAAGACAGGGGGACACTGAAGCTTTCTTT.